Here is one T cell receptor beta chain with its context. One entry per CDR3 protein results from TCRdb running MiXCR on the 5' RACE reads. The sample includes 190,000 or so distinct CDR3 sequences, over 20% of them seen just once. This specimen belongs to a study of T-cell memory formation after mild COVID-19. This CDR3 contains 13 residues. Germline assignment: CDR1 DFQATT and CDR2 SNEGSKA (reference sequence). V lost 1 base, J lost 1 base, and 7 bases lay in between. The V gene is TRBV20-1, the J gene TRBJ1-1; D is ambiguous. The clonotype comes from an adult woman who had mild COVID-19 (a few samples of this study predate the infection). Cell type and time point are not known. The sequencing sample was made of PBMCs or a T cell subset sorted from them (not recorded which). The CDR3: CSARAHPNTEAFF. For the CDR3, the DNA is TGCAGTGCTAGAGCCCATCCGAACACTGAAGCTTTCTTT.